These T cell receptor beta chains were read from a single sample in a study of memory CD4+ T cells and cytomegalovirus serostatus. Measured with immunoSEQ multiplex PCR; TCRdb has only the in-frame clones, and not every one. The profile covers about 57,000 clones, with under 80% appearing a single time and about 0.86% taken by the ten largest. The sequenced material came from memory CD4+ T cells from blood. The receptor source for this set is an adult in good health and CMV-seronegative. Both conserved end residues are part of each CDR3. A D gene is named only where the DNA matches it firmly. Not every row has a clone size; where given, it reads once, few, many or a size class.

DNA	CDR3	J	D	size	V
TGTGCCAGTAGTATCGCCGGGACAGTATCTGGAAACACCATATATTTT	CASSIAGTVSGNTIYF	TRBJ1-3	TRBD1	NA	TRBV19
TGCGCCAGCAGCTTGGGAGTGGACAGGTCCTACGAGCAGTACTTC	CASSLGVDRSYEQYF	TRBJ2-7	TRBD1	NA	TRBV5-1
TGTGCCAGCAGTTTAGTCGGGGGGCGTCGCTCTGGGGCCAACGTCCTGACTTTC	CASSLVGGRRSGANVLTF	TRBJ2-6	NA	few	TRBV28
TGTGCCTGGAGCGCGGGACAGTACGAGCAGTACTTC	CAWSAGQYEQYF	TRBJ2-7	NA	NA	TRBV30
TGTGCAAGTCGCTTCCAGGGGGGGGTTTACGAGCAGTACTTC	CASRFQGGVYEQYF	TRBJ2-7	NA	NA	TRBV12-2
TGCGCCAGCAGCCCACTCCAAGGTAGCGGGAGGGCCGGTCAAGAGACCCAGTACTTC	CASSPLQGSGRAGQETQYF	TRBJ2-5	TRBD2	NA	TRBV4-1
TGCGCCAGCAGCTTGGACAATAGCAATCAGCCCCAGCATTTT	CASSLDNSNQPQHF	TRBJ1-5	NA	NA	TRBV5-1
TGTGCCAGTAGTATTAGAGGTTTGACAGGGATACAGCCCCAGCATTTT	CASSIRGLTGIQPQHF	TRBJ1-5	TRBD1	NA	TRBV19
TGTGCCAGCAGCTTTATGCTAGCCGGCGAGCAGTACTTC	CASSFMLAGEQYF	TRBJ2-7	NA	NA	TRBV7-6
TGTGCCACCAGCTACCGGGGCGGGAGTCAAGAGACCCAGTACTTC	CATSYRGGSQETQYF	TRBJ2-5	TRBD2	few	TRBV15
TGTGCCAGCAGTCTTAGTACAGCGGGCACTGAAGCTTTCTTT	CASSLSTAGTEAFF	TRBJ1-1	NA	NA	TRBV6-6
TGTGCCAGCAGCCCAGGGAGGAGCTCCTACAATGAGCAGTTCTTC	CASSPGRSSYNEQFF	TRBJ2-1	NA	many	TRBV7-9
TGTGCCAGCAGCTTAGCGAGGACAGCGAACACCGGGGAGCTGTTTTTT	CASSLARTANTGELFF	TRBJ2-2	NA	NA	TRBV7-2
TGTGCCAGCAGTGAAGTGGCGGGAGGGAAGCAGTTCTTC	CASSEVAGGKQFF	TRBJ2-1	TRBD2	NA	TRBV25-1
TGTGCTAGTGGTCTCGAACGATACGAGCAGTACTTC	CASGLERYEQYF	TRBJ2-7	NA	once	TRBV12-5
TGTGCCAGCAGCCCCTCAGGTAGCACAGATACGCAGTATTTT	CASSPSGSTDTQYF	TRBJ2-3	NA	NA	TRBV9
TGTGCCAGTAGCGCTCAGAGTTGGAATGAGCAGTTCTTC	CASSAQSWNEQFF	TRBJ2-1	NA	NA	TRBV19
TGTGCCAGCAGCTTAAGATTAGGGATAAGAAACACTGAAGCTTTCTTT	CASSLRLGIRNTEAFF	TRBJ1-1	NA	NA	TRBV11-2
TGCGCCAGCAGCTTGGACCACACCGGGGAGCTGTTTTTT	CASSLDHTGELFF	TRBJ2-2	NA	NA	TRBV5-1
TGTGCCAGCAGTGAAAATGGACCAGATACGCAGTATTTT	CASSENGPDTQYF	TRBJ2-3	NA	NA	TRBV2
TGTGCCAGCAGCTTGGGTCCCAGGGTCGACCCTGGGGATGGCTACACCTTC	CASSLGPRVDPGDGYTF	TRBJ1-2	NA	NA	TRBV5-5
TGTGCCAGCAGTGAATCAGGGTTCCACGAGCAGTACTTC	CASSESGFHEQYF	TRBJ2-7	NA	NA	TRBV2
TGTGCCAGCAGCTTAGCGCGAAATAAACAGAACACTGAAGCTTTCTTT	CASSLARNKQNTEAFF	TRBJ1-1	NA	NA	TRBV7-2
TGTGCCGCGGCGAGGAGCTCCTACGAGCAGTACTTC	CAAARSSYEQYF	TRBJ2-7	NA	few	TRBV6-1
TGTGCCAGCCAGGGACCGACAGAAAATTCACCCCTCCACTTT	CASQGPTENSPLHF	TRBJ1-6	NA	few	TRBV2
TGTGCCAGCAGCTTGACTAGCGGGAACGGCGGGGAGCTGTTTTTT	CASSLTSGNGGELFF	TRBJ2-2	TRBD2	NA	TRBV7-2
TGTGCCAGCAGCCAGGGCGGGGTAGATACGCAGTATTTT	CASSQGGVDTQYF	TRBJ2-3	NA	NA	TRBV7-9
TGTGCCAGCAGCCCGTTAGCGGTGATGAAAGATACGCAGTATTTT	CASSPLAVMKDTQYF	TRBJ2-3	NA	NA	TRBV7-8
TGTGCCAGCAGCCCCCTAGGTCGGGACAGGGGGCTGGGCACTGAAGCTTTCTTT	CASSPLGRDRGLGTEAFF	TRBJ1-1	TRBD1	NA	TRBV16
TGTGCCAGCAGCCCGACCCGCGTTGGCCGCACAGATACGCAGTATTTT	CASSPTRVGRTDTQYF	TRBJ2-3	NA	NA	TRBV28